Following are 27 T cell receptor beta chains from one sample sequenced in a study of human T cells and chemical hapten exposure. Time point specified: pre-sensitization, week 0. Specified treatment: therapeutic diphenylcyclopropenone sensitization with weekly scalp DPC. Via MiXCR, TCRdb re-called the RACE reads, giving one row per CDR3 protein. Here the sample spans 300,000 to 450,000 distinct CDR3 sequences, 5.5% being singletons. Sample: whole blood, taken in connection with sensitization to the hapten diphenylcyclopropenone (DPC). The source of these receptors is a woman aged 18 to 35 with alopecia areata. Some clones in this sample may be carry-over from other donors' samples.

This clonotype was counted many times. V is TRBV4-3 and J is TRBJ1-4, with D possibly being TRBD1 (5 bases). V lost 1 base to trimming and J lost 7 bases, with 10 bases between them. Germline V gene data show CDR1 as LGHNA and CDR2 as YSLEER. This CDR3 is built from 14 residues. CDR3 amino acids: CASSQGRVGEKLFF. The DNA of the CDR3 is TGCGCCAGCAGCCAAGGCAGGGTTGGTGAAAAACTGTTTTTT.

This clonotype was observed many times. This sequence joins TRBV10-3 and TRBJ2-3; D might be TRBD2 (7 bases). The CDR3 totals 16 residues. V lost 7 bases and J 0 bases, leaving 17 bases between the germline ends. The germline CDR1 and CDR2 sequences are ENHRY and SYGVKD. The CDR3 loop reads CAITPGAGASTDTQYF. The CDR3 DNA sequence: TGTGCCATCACCCCGGGGGCGGGGGCCAGCACAGATACGCAGTATTTT.

About this clonotype itself: Given a much more abundant clone one base away, this may be a read error. The chain couples TRBV5-1 to TRBJ1-5, with unresolved D. Trimming left V 4 bases short and J 0 bases short, with 11 bases between. The CDR3 runs 15 residues. Germline V gene lookup returns CDR1 SGHRS and CDR2 YFSETQ. The CDR3 DNA sequence: TGCGCCAGCAGCACGGACGGGGATAGCAATCAGCCCCAGCATTTT. Translated: CASSTDGDSNQPQHF. The full variable domain, its missing parts supplied by reference TRBV5-1 and TRBJ1-5, is KAGVTQTPRYLIKTRGQQVTLSCSPISGHRSVSWYQQTPGQGLQFLFEYFSETQRNKGNFPGRFSGRQFSNSRSEMNVSTLELGDSALYLCASSTDGDSNQPQHFGDGTRLSIL.

Ten or more counts support this clonotype. The rearrangement uses TRBV5-6 and TRBJ2-5; TRBD2 aligns across 10 bases. CDR1 and CDR2 from the germline V gene are SGHDT and YYEEEE. The CDR3 runs 17 residues. V lost 1 base, J lost 1 base, and 7 bases stayed unmatched. The CDR3 nucleotides are TGTGCCAGCAGCTTGTATCCTAGCGGGGGCCCCCAAGAGACCCAGTACTTC. Encoded protein: CASSLYPSGGPQETQYF.

This clonotype was counted a few times. The chain is built from TRBV3-1 and TRBJ2-2, with D perhaps TRBD2 (6 bases). The CDR3 contains 17 residues. Germline loops: CDR1 LGHDT, CDR2 YNNKEL (reference sequence). The ends were cut back, 6 bases at V and 2 bases at J, with 19 bases in the middle. The CDR3 nucleotides read TGTGCCAGCAGGCCTGCGGGTAGCGGCGAAAACACCGGGGAGCTGTTTTTT. Amino acids: CASRPAGSGENTGELFF.

There are many counts of this clonotype. This chain links TRBV19 with TRBJ1-2; maybe TRBD1 (5 bases). In germline, CDR1 is LNHDA, CDR2 SQIVND (reference sequence). There are 15 residues in the CDR3. Trimming took off 6 bases at V and 2 bases at J, with 16 bases between the two ends. CDR3: CASSTPGADNYGYTF. For the CDR3, the DNA is TGTGCCAGTAGCACCCCCGGGGCCGACAACTATGGCTACACCTTC.

This chain links TRBV29-1 with TRBJ2-7; tentatively, D is TRBD2 (6 bases). Trimming stripped 8 bases from V and 5 bases from J, with 19 bases between. The CDR3 consists of 13 residues. Germline CDR1 and CDR2: SQVTM and ANQGSEA. This CDR3 is CSTRETAGDEQYF. For the CDR3, the DNA is TGCAGCACCCGGGAGACAGCGGGTGACGAGCAGTACTTC.

This clonotype has a handful of counts. This chain joins TRBV18 and TRBJ1-1; D ambiguous. The CDR3 extends over 14 amino acids. Germline-derived CDR1 and CDR2 are KGHSH and LQKENI. V lost 1 base to trimming and J lost 1 base, with 7 bases between them. The CDR3, as DNA: TGTGCCAGCTCACCACTCTCAGGGAACACTGAAGCTTTCTTT. The encoded protein is CASSPLSGNTEAFF.

The CDR3 coding sequence is TGTGCCAGCAGCTGGACAGGGGAGGGAGAGACCCAGTACTTC. It encodes CASSWTGEGETQYF. The V and J genes are TRBV5-6 and TRBJ2-5; 9 bases are a match to TRBD1. Germline trimming cut 3 bases from V and 4 bases from J; bases unmatched to any gene: 4. The germline V gene has CDR1 SGHDT and CDR2 YYEEEE. The CDR3 runs 14 residues.

V usage is TRBV19 and J usage is TRBJ2-1; D is perhaps TRBD1 (7 bases). The germline V gene has CDR1 LNHDA and CDR2 SQIVND (reference sequence). The ends were cut back, 3 bases at V and 6 bases at J, with 15 bases in the middle. The CDR3 spans 15 residues. The CDR3 sequence: CASSIPGGWTNEQFF. CDR3 sequence (DNA): TGTGCCAGTAGTATTCCAGGGGGGTGGACCAATGAGCAGTTCTTC.

This clonotype was recorded many times. The chain uses TRBV6-6 and TRBJ2-3, with 8 bases matching TRBD1. Looked up from germline, CDR1 is MNHNY and CDR2 is SVGAGI (reference sequence). V lost 5 bases and J lost 4; bases outside the gene matches: 5. The CDR3 has 14 amino acids. CDR3 sequence (DNA): TGTGCCAGCAGTCCGGGACAGGAGTCAGATACGCAGTATTTT. This sequence encodes CASSPGQESDTQYF.

This clonotype was counted ten times or more. V usage is TRBV3-1 and J usage is TRBJ2-3; maybe TRBD1 (6 bases). The CDR3 contains 14 residues. From germline, CDR1 is LGHDT and CDR2 YNNKEL (reference sequence). V was clipped by 4 bases and J by 4 bases, with 12 bases between them. CDR3 DNA sequence: TGTGCCAGCAGCCTCAGGACAGTTGCAGATACGCAGTATTTT. The encoded protein is CASSLRTVADTQYF.

This clonotype appeared many times. The chain recombines TRBV4-3 with TRBJ1-2; the match to TRBD1 covers 9 bases. Germline V CDR1 and CDR2: LGHNA, YSLEER. The CDR3 extends over 18 amino acids. V was pared by 0 bases and J by 4 bases, with 12 bases of the junction left unmatched. The DNA for the CDR3 is TGCGCCAGCAGCCAAGAGGGACAGGGACGTCCTCGCGGCTATGGCTACACCTTC. The encoded protein is CASSQEGQGRPRGYGYTF.

The chain is built from TRBV10-3 and TRBJ1-1; the match to TRBD1 covers 7 bases. The CDR3 spans 14 residues. V dropped 6 bases and J dropped 2; count of bases not matched to a gene: 6. The germline V gene has CDR1 ENHRY and CDR2 SYGVKD. The CDR3 DNA is TGTGCCATCAGGGGCGGACAGGCCAACACTGAAGCTTTCTTT. Its translation is CAIRGGQANTEAFF.

The chain uses TRBV28 and TRBJ2-7, with TRBD2 as a possible D gene (5 bases). The germline V gene has CDR1 MDHEN and CDR2 SYDVKM. The CDR3 runs to 15 residues. The V end was cut by 3 bases, the J end by 5 bases, with 17 bases between. As DNA, the CDR3 is TGTGCCAGCAGTTTTTGGGCAGCCTACGGGAACGAGCAGTACTTC. This codes for CASSFWAAYGNEQYF.

As for this clonotype: It may be a read error: a sequence one base away is much more abundant. J is TRBJ2-7 and V is TRBV6-5; 8 bases align to TRBD1. Trimming cost V 5 bases and J 2 bases; bases outside gene matches: 2. The CDR3 extends over 13 amino acids. Germline values: CDR1 MNHEY, CDR2 SVGAGI. The CDR3 is CASSTQGAYEQYF. CDR3 bases: TGTGCCAGCAGTACACAGGGGGCCTACGAGCAGTACTTC.

The J gene is TRBJ2-7, the V gene TRBV2, with 7 bases aligning to TRBD2. This CDR3 is built from 13 residues. In germline, CDR1 is SNHLY, CDR2 FYNNEI. With V trimmed by 3 bases and J by 3 bases, 2 bases remained unmatched. Here the CDR3 reads CASSDKRDYEQYF. In nucleotides, the CDR3 is TGTGCCAGCAGTGATAAGCGGGACTACGAGCAGTACTTC.

This clonotype was counted ten times or more. The V gene is TRBV3-1, the J gene TRBJ1-1, with D maybe TRBD1 (6 bases). CDR1 and CDR2 (germline): LGHDT, YNNKEL (reference sequence). This CDR3 contains 18 residues. Trimming shortened V by 0 bases and J by 6 bases, and 23 bases separated the two germline ends. The CDR3, as DNA: TGTGCCAGCAGCCAAGATCGGGGGGCAGCCCAAAGGCACGCTGAAGCTTTCTTT. Its translation: CASSQDRGAAQRHAEAFF.

The chain carries TRBV6-2 or TRBV6-3 and TRBJ1-2, with no clear D. Germline V gene data show CDR1 as MNHEY and CDR2 as SVGEGT. V was clipped by 2 bases and J by 2 bases, with 6 bases between them. This CDR3 spans 13 amino acids. In DNA form, the CDR3 reads TGTGCCAGCAGTTACAAGGACAACTATGGCTACACCTTC. It codes for CASSYKDNYGYTF.

The chain is built from TRBV6-2 or TRBV6-3 and TRBJ1-1; D possibly corresponds to TRBD1 (6 bases). The CDR3 extends over 14 amino acids. Between the trimmed V and J ends, which lost 6 bases and 3 bases, there was a span of 14 bases. Per germline, CDR1 MNHEY and CDR2 SVGEGT. CDR3 DNA sequence: TGTGCCAGCAGCCAGTTGGCAGGGGACACTGAAGCTTTCTTT. Translated: CASSQLAGDTEAFF.

CDR3: CASSQARGSPNYGYTF. Here the CDR3 DNA reads TGTGCCAGCAGCCAAGCCAGAGGGAGTCCTAACTATGGCTACACCTTC. This chain uses TRBV4-2 with TRBJ1-2; D is unresolved. V shed 1 base and J shed 0 bases, with 12 bases lying between them. The germline gives CDR1 LGHNA, CDR2 YNFKEQ. This CDR3 has 16 amino acids.

In its sample, this clonotype was seen a few times. The rearrangement joins TRBV10-3 to TRBJ2-7; D unclear. Trimming removed 4 bases at V and 4 bases at J, with 11 bases between. Germline V gene sequence: CDR1 ENHRY, CDR2 SYGVKD. The CDR3 is 13 amino acids. Here the CDR3 DNA reads TGTGCCATCAGTGGGGGTCGACTTTACGAGCAGTACTTC. It specifies CAISGGRLYEQYF.

This clonotype was detected many times. V gene TRBV10-3 combines with J gene TRBJ1-5, with D unresolved. The CDR3 is 12 residues long. The germline V gene encodes CDR1 ENHRY and CDR2 SYGVKD. V dropped 3 bases and J dropped 6 bases, with 6 bases sitting between them. The CDR3 loop reads CAISDGSQPQHF. The CDR3 nucleotides read TGTGCCATCAGTGACGGGAGTCAGCCCCAGCATTTT.

This clonotype has ten or more counts. The chain uses TRBV18 and TRBJ2-1; either TRBD1 or TRBD2 may supply D (5 bases each). The V end was cut by 2 bases, the J end by 9 bases, with 8 bases between. The CDR3 spans 12 residues. Germline V gene data show CDR1 as KGHSH and CDR2 as LQKENI. DNA of the CDR3: TGTGCCAGCTCACCAGTTGGGGGTGAGCAGTTCTTC. This gives the protein CASSPVGGEQFF.

V is TRBV27 and J is TRBJ2-5, with 9 bases matching TRBD2. The CDR3 runs 15 residues. With V trimmed by 8 bases and J by 1 base, 8 bases remained unmatched. The germline V gene encodes CDR1 MNHEY and CDR2 SMNVEV (reference sequence). CDR3 nucleotides: TGTGCCAGCTCACGCCGAGCGGGGGGCCAAGAGACCCAGTACTTC. Protein: CASSRRAGGQETQYF.

On this clonotype: One end of the junction varies from germline; a read error may be responsible. V is TRBV7-7 and J is TRBJ2-1; possibly TRBD2 for D (5 bases). The CDR3 consists of 16 residues. Germline V gene data show CDR1 as SSHAT and CDR2 as FNYEAQ (reference sequence). CDR3 bases: TGTGCTAGCAGCTTAGGGCTAGGAAGAGGGTATGATGAGCAGTTCTTC. As protein: CASSLGLGRGYDEQFF. The full variable domain, with the rest looked up from reference TRBV7-7 and TRBJ2-1, is GAGVSQSPRYKVTKRGQDVTLRCDPISSHATLYWYQQALGQGPEFLTYFNYEAQPDKSGLPSDRFSAERPEGSISTLTIQRTEQRDSAMYRCASSLGLGRGYDEQFFGPGTRLTVL.

This clonotype was observed a few times. The genes are TRBV18 and TRBJ1-1, with unresolved D. Germline V gives CDR1 KGHSH, CDR2 LQKENI. The germline V and J ends were trimmed by 1 base and 5 bases, with 11 bases remaining between them. The CDR3 totals 14 residues. CDR3 coding DNA: TGTGCCAGCTCACCACGCGATGGGCCGACTGAAGCTTTCTTT. As protein: CASSPRDGPTEAFF.